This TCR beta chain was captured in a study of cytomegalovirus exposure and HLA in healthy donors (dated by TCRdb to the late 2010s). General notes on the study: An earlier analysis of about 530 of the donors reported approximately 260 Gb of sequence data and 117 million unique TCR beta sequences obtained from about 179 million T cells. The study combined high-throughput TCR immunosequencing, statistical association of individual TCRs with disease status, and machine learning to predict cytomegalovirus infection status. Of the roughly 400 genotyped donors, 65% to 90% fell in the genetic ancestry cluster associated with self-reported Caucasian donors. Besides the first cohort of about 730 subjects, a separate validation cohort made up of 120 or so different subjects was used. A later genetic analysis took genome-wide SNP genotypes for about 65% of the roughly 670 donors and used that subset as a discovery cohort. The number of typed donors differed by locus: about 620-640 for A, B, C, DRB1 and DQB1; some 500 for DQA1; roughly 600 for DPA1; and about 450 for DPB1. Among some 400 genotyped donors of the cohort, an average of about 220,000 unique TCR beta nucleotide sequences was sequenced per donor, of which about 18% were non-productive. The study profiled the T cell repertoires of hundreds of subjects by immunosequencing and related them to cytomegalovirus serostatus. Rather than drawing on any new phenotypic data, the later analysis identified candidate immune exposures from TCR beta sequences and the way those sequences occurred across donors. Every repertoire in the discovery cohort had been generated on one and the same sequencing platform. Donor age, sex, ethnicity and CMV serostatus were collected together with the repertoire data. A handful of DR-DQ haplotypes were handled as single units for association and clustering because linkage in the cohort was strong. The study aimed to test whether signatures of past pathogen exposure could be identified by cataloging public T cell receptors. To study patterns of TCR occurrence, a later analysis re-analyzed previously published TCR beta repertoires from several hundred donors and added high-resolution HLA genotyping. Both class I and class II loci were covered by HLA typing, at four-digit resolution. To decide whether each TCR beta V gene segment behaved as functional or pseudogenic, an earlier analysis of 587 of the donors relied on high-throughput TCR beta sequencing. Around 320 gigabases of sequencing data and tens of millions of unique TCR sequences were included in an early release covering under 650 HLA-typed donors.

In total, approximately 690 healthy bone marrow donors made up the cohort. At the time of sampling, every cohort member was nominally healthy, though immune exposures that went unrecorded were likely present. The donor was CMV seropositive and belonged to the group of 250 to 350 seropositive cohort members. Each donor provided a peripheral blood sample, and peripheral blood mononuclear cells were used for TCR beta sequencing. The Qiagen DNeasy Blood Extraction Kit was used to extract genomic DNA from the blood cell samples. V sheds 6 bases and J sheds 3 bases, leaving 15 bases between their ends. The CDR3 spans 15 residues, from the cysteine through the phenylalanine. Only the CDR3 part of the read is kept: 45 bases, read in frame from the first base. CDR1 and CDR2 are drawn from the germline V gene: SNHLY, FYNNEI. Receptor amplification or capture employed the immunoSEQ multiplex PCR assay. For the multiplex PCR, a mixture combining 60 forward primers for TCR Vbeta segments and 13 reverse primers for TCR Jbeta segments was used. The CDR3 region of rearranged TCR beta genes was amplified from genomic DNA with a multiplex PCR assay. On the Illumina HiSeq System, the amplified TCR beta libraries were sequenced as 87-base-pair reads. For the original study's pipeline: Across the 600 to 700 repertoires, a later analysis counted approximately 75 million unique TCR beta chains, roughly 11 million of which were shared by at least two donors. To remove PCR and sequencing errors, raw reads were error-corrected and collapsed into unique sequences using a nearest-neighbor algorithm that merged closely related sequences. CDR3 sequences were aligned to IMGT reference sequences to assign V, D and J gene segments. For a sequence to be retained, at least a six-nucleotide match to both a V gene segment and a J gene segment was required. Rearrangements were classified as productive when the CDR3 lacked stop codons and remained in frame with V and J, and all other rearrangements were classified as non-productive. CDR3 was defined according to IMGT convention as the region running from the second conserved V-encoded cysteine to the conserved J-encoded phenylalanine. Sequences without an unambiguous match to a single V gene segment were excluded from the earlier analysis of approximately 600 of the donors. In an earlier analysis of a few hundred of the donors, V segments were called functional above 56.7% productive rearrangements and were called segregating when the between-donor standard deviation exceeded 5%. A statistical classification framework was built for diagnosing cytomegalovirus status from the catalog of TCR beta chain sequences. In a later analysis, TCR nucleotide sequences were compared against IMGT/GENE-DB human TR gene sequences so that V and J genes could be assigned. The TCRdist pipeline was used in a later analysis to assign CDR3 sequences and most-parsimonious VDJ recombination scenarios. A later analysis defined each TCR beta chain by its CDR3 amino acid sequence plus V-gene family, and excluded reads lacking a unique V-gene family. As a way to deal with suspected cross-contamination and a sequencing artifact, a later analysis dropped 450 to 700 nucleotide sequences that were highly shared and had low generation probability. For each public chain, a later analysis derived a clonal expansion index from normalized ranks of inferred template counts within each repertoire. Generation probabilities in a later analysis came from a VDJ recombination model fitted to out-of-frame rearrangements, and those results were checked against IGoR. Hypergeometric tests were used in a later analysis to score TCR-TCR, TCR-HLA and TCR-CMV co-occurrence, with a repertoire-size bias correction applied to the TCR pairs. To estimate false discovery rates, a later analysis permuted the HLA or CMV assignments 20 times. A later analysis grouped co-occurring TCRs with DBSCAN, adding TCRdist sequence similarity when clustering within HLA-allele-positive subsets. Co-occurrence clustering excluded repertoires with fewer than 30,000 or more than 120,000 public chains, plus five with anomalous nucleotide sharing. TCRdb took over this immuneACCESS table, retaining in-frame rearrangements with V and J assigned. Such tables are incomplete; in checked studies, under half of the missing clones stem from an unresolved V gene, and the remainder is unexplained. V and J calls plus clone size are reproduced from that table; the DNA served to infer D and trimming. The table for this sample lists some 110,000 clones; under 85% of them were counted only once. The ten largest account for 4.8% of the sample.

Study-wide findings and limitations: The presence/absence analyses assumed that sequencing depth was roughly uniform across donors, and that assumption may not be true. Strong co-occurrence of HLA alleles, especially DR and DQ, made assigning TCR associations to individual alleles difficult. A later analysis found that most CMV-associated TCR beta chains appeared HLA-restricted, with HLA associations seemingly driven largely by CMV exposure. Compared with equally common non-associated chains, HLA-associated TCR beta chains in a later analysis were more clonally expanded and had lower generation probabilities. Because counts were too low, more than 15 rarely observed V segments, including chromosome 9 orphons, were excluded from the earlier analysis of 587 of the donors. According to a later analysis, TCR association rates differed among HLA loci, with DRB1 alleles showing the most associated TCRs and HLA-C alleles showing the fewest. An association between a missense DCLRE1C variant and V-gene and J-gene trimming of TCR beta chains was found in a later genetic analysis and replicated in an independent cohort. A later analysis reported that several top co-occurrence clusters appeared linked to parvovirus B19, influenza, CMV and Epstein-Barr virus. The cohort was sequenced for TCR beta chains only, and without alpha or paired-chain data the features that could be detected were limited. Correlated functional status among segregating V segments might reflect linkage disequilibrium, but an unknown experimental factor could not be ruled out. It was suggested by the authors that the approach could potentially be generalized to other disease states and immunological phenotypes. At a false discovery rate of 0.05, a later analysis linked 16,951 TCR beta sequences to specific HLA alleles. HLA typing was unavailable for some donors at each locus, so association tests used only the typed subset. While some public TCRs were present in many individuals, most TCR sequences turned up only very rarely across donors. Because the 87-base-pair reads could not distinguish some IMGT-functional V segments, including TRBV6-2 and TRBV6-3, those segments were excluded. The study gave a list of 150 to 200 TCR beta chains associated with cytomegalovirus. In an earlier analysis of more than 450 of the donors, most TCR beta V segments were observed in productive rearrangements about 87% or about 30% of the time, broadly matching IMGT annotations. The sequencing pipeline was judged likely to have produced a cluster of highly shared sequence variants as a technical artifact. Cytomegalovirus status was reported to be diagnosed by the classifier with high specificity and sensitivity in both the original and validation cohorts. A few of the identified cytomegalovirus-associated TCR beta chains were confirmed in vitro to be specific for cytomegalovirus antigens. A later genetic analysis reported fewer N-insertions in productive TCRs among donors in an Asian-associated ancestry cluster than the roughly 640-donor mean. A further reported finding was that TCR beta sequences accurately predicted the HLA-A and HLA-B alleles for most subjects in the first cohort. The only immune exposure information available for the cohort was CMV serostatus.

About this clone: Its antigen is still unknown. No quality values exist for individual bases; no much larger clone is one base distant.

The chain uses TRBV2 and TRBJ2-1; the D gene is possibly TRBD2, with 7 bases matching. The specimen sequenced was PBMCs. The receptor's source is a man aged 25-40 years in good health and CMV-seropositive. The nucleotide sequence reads TGTGCCAGCAGGGGGGGCGGGGGCGGCTACAATGAGCAGTTCTTC. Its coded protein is CASRGGGGGYNEQFF.